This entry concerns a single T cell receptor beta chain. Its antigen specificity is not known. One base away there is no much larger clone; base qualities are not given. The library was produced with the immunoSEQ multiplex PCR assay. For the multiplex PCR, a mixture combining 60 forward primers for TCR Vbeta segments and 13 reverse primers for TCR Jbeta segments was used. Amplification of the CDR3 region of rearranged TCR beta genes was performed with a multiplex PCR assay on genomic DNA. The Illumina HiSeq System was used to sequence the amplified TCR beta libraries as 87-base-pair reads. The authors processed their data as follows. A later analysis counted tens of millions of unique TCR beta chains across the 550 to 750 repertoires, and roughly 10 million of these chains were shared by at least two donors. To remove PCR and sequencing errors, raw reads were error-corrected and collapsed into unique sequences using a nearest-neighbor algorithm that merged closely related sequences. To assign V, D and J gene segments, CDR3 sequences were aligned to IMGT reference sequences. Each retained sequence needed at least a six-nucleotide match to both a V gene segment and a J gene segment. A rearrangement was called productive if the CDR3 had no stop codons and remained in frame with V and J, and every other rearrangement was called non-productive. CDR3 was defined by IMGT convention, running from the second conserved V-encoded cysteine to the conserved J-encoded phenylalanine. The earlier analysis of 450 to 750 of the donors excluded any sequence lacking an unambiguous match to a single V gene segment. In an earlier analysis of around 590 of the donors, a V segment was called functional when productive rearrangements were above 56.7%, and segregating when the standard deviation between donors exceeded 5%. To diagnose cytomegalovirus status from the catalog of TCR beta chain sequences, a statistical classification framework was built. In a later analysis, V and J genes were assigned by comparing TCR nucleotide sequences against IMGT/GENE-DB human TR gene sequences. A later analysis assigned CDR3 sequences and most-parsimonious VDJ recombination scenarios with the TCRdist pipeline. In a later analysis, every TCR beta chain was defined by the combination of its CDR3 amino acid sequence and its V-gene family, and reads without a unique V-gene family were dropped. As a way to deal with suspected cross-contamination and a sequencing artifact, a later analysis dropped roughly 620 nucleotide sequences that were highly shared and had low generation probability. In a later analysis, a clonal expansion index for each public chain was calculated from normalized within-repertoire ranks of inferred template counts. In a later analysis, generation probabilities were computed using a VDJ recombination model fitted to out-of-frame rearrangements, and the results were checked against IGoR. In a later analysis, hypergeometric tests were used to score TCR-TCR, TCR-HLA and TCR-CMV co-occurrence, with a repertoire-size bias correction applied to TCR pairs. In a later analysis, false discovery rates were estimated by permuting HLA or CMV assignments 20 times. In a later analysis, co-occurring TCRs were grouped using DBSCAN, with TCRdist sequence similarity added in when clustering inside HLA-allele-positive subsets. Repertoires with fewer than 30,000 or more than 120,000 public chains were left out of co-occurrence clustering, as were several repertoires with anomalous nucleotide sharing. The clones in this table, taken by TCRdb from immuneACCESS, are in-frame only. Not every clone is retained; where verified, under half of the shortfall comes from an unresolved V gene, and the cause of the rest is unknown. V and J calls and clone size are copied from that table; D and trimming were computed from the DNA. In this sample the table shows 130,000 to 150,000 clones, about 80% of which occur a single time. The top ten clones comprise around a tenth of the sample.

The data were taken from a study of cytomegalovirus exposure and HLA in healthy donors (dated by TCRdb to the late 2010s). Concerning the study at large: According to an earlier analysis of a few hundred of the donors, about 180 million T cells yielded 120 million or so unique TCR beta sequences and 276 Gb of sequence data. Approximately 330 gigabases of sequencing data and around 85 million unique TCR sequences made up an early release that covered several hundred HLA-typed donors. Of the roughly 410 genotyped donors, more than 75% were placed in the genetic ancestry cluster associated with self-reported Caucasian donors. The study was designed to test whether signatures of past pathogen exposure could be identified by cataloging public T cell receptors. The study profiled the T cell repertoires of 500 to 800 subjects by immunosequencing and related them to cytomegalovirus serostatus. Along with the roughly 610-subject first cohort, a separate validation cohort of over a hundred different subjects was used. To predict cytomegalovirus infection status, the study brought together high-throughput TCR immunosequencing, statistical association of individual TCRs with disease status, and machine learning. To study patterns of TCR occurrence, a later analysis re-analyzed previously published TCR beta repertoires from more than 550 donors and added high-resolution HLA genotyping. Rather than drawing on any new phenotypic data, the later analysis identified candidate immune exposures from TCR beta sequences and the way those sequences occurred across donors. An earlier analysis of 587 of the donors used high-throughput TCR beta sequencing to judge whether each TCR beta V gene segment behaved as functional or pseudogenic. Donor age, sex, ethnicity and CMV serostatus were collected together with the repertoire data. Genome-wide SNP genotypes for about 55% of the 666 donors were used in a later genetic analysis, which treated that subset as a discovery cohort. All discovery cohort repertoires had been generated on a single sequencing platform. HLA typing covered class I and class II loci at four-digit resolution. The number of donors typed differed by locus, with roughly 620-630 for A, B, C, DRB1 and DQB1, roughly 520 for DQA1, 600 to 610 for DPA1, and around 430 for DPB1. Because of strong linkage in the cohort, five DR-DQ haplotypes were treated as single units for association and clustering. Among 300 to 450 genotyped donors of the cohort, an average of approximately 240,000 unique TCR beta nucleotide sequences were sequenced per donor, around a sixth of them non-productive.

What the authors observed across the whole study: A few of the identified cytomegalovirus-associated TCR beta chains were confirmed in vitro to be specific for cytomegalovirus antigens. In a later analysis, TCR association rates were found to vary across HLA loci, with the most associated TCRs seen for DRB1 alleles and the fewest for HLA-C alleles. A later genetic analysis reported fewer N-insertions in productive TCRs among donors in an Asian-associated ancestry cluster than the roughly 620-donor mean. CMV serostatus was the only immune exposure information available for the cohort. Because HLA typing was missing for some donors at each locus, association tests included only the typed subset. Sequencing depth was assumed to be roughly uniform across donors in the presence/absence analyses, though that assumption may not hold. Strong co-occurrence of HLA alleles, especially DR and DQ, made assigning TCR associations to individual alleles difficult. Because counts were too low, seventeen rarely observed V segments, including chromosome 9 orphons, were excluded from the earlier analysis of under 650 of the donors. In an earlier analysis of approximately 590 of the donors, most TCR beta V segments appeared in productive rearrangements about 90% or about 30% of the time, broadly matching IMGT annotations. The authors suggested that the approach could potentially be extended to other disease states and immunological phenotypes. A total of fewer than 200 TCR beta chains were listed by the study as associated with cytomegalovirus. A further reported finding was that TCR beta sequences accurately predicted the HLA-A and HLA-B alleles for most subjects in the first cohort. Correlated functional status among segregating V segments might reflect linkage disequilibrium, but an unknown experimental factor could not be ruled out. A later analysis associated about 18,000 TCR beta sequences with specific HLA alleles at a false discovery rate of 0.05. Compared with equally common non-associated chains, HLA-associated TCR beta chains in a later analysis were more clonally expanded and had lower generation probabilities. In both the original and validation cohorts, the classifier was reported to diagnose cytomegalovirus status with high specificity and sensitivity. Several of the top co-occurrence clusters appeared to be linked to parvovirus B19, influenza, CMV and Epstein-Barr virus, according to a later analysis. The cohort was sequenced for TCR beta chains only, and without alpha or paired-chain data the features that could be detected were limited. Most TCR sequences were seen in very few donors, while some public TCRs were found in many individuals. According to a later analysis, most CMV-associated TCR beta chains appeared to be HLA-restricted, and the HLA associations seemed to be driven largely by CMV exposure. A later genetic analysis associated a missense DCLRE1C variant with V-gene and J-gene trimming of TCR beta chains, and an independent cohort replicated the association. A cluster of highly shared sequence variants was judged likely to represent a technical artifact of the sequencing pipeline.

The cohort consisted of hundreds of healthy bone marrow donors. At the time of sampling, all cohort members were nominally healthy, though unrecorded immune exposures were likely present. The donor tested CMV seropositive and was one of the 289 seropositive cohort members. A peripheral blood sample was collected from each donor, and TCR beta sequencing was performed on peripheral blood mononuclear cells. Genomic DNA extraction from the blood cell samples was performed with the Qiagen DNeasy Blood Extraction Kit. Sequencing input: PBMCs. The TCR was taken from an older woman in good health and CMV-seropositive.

The CDR3 reads as follows: CASSRGPANTGELFF. The base sequence is TGCGCCAGCAGTCGAGGGCCGGCGAACACCGGGGAGCTGTTTTTT. The chain is encoded by TRBV4-3 joined to TRBJ2-2; D gene: possibly TRBD2, on 5 matching bases. As encoded in the germline V gene, CDR1 is LGHNA while CDR2 is YSLEER. From cysteine to phenylalanine, the CDR3 is 15 amino acids long. Only CDR3 DNA is held: 45 bases, read in frame from base 1. The V end loses 6 bases and the J end loses 0 bases, and a stretch of 11 bases separates them.